The rows below give T cell receptor beta chains drawn from one sample of a study of T cells after yellow fever vaccination. TCRdb re-called the 5' RACE reads with MiXCR, one entry per CDR3 protein. The sample has under 300,000 distinct CDR3 sequences; around 7% are singletons. The sequences come from CD4+ T cells sorted from PBMCs, collected 15 days after the yellow fever booster vaccination. Receptors were obtained from a man aged 25-40 years who received the YFV17D yellow fever vaccine. The conserved cysteine and the conserved F or W are not part of the CDR3 here. Fields, in order: V gene, J gene, CDR3 protein.

v_call: TRBV7-9
j_call: TRBJ2-7
cdr3_aa: ASSSFGGQGVNEQY

v_call: TRBV6-1
j_call: TRBJ2-2
cdr3_aa: ASRMKNTGELF

v_call: TRBV10-3
j_call: TRBJ2-7
cdr3_aa: AIRVTSGRMYEQY

v_call: TRBV3-1
j_call: TRBJ1-2
cdr3_aa: ASSQGMDGYT

v_call: TRBV4-2
j_call: TRBJ2-2
cdr3_aa: ASSQDRRTSGKSGELF

v_call: TRBV5-5
j_call: TRBJ2-7
cdr3_aa: ASSPRHKAHEQY

v_call: TRBV29-1
j_call: TRBJ1-4
cdr3_aa: SVEVRGSEKLF

v_call: TRBV10-3
j_call: TRBJ2-3
cdr3_aa: AISESSALAGDTQY

v_call: TRBV12-3/TRBV12-4
j_call: TRBJ2-2
cdr3_aa: ASRSGTGELF

v_call: TRBV10-1
j_call: TRBJ1-6
cdr3_aa: ASSAGGGDSPLH

v_call: TRBV6-5
j_call: TRBJ2-4
cdr3_aa: ASSYSSGGRAERGKNIQY

v_call: TRBV5-1
j_call: TRBJ2-7
cdr3_aa: ASSIQGLGPSEQY

v_call: TRBV29-1
j_call: TRBJ1-5
cdr3_aa: SVEGDNNQPQH

v_call: TRBV5-1
j_call: TRBJ2-1
cdr3_aa: ASSWASGGRDEQF

v_call: TRBV7-3
j_call: TRBJ2-2
cdr3_aa: ASSLGTGPRELF

v_call: TRBV28
j_call: TRBJ2-3
cdr3_aa: ASSSPFPDTQY

v_call: TRBV28
j_call: TRBJ1-2
cdr3_aa: ASSLSGSNYGYT

v_call: TRBV5-6
j_call: TRBJ2-7
cdr3_aa: ASSLGTTSEQY

v_call: TRBV5-1
j_call: TRBJ2-1
cdr3_aa: ASSFREFYYNEQF

v_call: TRBV12-3/TRBV12-4
j_call: TRBJ2-7
cdr3_aa: ASTPGGAGVYEQY

v_call: TRBV19
j_call: TRBJ2-3
cdr3_aa: ASSTRQGGTDTQY

v_call: TRBV20-1
j_call: TRBJ2-1
cdr3_aa: SASTSVVNEQF

v_call: TRBV21-1
j_call: TRBJ2-7
cdr3_aa: ASSKGLIAGDDEQY

v_call: TRBV20-1
j_call: TRBJ2-7
cdr3_aa: SAPGSREQY

v_call: TRBV7-6
j_call: TRBJ2-1
cdr3_aa: ASSLVPRGADSYNEQF

v_call: TRBV7-2
j_call: TRBJ1-2
cdr3_aa: ASSLSQVGGYT

v_call: TRBV15
j_call: TRBJ2-7
cdr3_aa: ATSRELQSEQY

v_call: TRBV5-6
j_call: TRBJ2-7
cdr3_aa: ASSPWGAGGHYEQY

v_call: TRBV12-3/TRBV12-4
j_call: TRBJ1-5
cdr3_aa: ASSLGHLNQPQH

v_call: TRBV5-6
j_call: TRBJ2-2
cdr3_aa: ASSSLPGGANLGGELF

v_call: TRBV11-1
j_call: TRBJ2-1
cdr3_aa: ASSSGLAGSNEQF

v_call: TRBV5-1
j_call: TRBJ1-2
cdr3_aa: ASSSSKGYT

v_call: TRBV9
j_call: TRBJ2-7
cdr3_aa: ASSPTGQALDY

v_call: TRBV2
j_call: TRBJ1-1
cdr3_aa: ASSESQAGWDTEAF

v_call: TRBV6-1
j_call: TRBJ2-1
cdr3_aa: ASPIGI

v_call: TRBV7-2
j_call: TRBJ1-2
cdr3_aa: ASSLSPPDGYT

v_call: TRBV19
j_call: TRBJ2-3
cdr3_aa: ASTWPGTDTQY

v_call: TRBV4-3
j_call: TRBJ1-5
cdr3_aa: ASSQDVLVAGGNQPQH

v_call: TRBV12-3/TRBV12-4
j_call: TRBJ2-1
cdr3_aa: ASTDGLAGPREQF

v_call: TRBV7-9
j_call: TRBJ2-4
cdr3_aa: ASSPVRFLAKNIQY

v_call: TRBV7-2
j_call: TRBJ1-5
cdr3_aa: ASSLADNQPQH

v_call: TRBV5-1
j_call: TRBJ2-2
cdr3_aa: ASSLSLTGTGELF

v_call: TRBV19
j_call: TRBJ2-2
cdr3_aa: ASSVRDRGFPGELF

v_call: TRBV7-2
j_call: TRBJ2-7
cdr3_aa: ASSLHRGGEQY

v_call: TRBV20-1
j_call: TRBJ2-3
cdr3_aa: SAREAETSTDTQY

v_call: TRBV5-4
j_call: TRBJ2-1
cdr3_aa: ASSRGTTPYNEQF

v_call: TRBV7-8
j_call: TRBJ2-1
cdr3_aa: ASSFTGGPYNEQF

v_call: TRBV15
j_call: TRBJ2-1
cdr3_aa: ATSRAAVFNEQF

v_call: TRBV20-1
j_call: TRBJ2-3
cdr3_aa: SARTTTTDTQY

v_call: TRBV20-1
j_call: TRBJ2-3
cdr3_aa: SARAGSLWSTDTQY

v_call: TRBV5-1
j_call: TRBJ2-6
cdr3_aa: ASSLVGVSGANVLT

v_call: TRBV11-1
j_call: TRBJ2-1
cdr3_aa: ASSFRGGGRLGTSYNEQF